The sample holds many counts of the clone carrying this T cell receptor (beta chain). Its antigen is still unknown. TCRdb fed the 5' RACE reads into MiXCR, producing one record per CDR3 protein. The table lists roughly 59,000 distinct CDR3 sequences, 5.2% of them singletons, with around 6% in the top ten. The length of the CDR3 is 13 residues. Germline V lookup: CDR1 SGDLS, CDR2 YYNGEE. Trimming shortened V by 0 bases and J by 9 bases, and 10 bases separated the two germline ends. The data derive from a study of neurological immune-mediated disorders. Study in general: The approximately 35 multiple sclerosis patients comprised roughly 31 relapsing-remitting and 3 secondary progressive cases. Study-wide findings and caveats: Sharing of CDR3 amino acid sequences among expanded clones across subjects was absent, suggesting private repertoires in all groups.

This clonotype was obtained from a human donor with multiple sclerosis. The donor label of this sample is uncertain. The sample was PBMCs. The genes are TRBV9 and TRBJ2-4; D unclear. The CDR3 here is CASSVDGMGIQYF. The CDR3 DNA reads TGTGCCAGCAGCGTAGATGGGATGGGCATTCAGTACTTC.